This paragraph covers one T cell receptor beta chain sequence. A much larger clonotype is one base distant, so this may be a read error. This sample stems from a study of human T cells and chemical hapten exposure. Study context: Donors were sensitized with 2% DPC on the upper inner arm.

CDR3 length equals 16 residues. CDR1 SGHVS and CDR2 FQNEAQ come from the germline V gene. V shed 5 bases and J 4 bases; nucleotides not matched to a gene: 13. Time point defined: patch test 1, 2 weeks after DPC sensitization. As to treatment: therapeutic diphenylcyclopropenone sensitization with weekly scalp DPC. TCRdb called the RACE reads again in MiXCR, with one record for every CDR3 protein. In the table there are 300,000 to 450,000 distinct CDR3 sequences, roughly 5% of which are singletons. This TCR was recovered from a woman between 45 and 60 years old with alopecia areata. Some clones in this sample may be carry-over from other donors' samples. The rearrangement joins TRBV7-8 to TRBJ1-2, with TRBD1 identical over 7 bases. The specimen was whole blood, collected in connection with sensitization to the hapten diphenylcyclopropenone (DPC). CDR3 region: CASSADRVRHLYGYTF. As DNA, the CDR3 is TGTGCCAGCAGCGCAGACAGGGTGCGGCACCTCTATGGCTACACCTTC.